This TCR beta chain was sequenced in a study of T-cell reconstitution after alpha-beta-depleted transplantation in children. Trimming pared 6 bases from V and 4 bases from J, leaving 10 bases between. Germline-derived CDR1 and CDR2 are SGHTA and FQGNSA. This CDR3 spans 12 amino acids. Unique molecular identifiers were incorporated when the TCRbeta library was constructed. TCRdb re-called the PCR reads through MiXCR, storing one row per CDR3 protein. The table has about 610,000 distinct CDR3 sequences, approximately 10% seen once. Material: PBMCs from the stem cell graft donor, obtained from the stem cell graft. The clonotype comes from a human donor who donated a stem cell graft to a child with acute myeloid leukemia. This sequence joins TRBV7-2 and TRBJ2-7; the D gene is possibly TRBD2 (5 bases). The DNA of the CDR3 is TGTGCCAGCAGAGAGGGCGCTTACGAGCAGTACTTC. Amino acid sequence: CASREGAYEQYF.